Included here is one TCR beta chain sequence, with context. Which antigen it targets is not known. Base qualities are not recorded, but no much larger clone differs from it by a single base. The data belong to a study of shared clonotypes between healthy human individuals (dated by TCRdb to between 2020 and 2021). Some background on the complete study: The cohort included three men and a couple of women between 18 and 49 years of age. For each donor, three plates each were used for CD4 naive and CD4 memory, two plates were used for CD8 naive, and one plate was used for CD8 memory. Blood TCR repertoires of a handful of healthy adults were deeply sequenced to estimate repertoire size and the extent of clonotype sharing between individuals. To increase sequencing depth and limit assay-specific biases, different laboratories used diverse techniques to prepare libraries and sequence TCR repertoires. Per donor, leukapheresis produced somewhere between about 0.9 and 10 billion PBMCs. The full study reports these points: Pairwise subsampling indicated that sequencing depth was expected to affect the degree of clonotype sharing among donors. Incomplete sequencing was indicated by rarefaction of sorted-subset datasets, despite the large sequencing depth. The small number of donors limited the genetic and exposure-history diversity represented. Compared with non-shared clonotypes, the clonotypes found in all four sorted-subset donors had higher generation probabilities. Across four donors, around 5.4% of naive CD4, roughly 3.5% of naive CD8, approximately 2.5% of memory CD4, and approximately 0.4% of memory CD8 clonotypes were shared. Only blood was sampled, and tissue TCR repertoires likely differ from those in blood. Naive subsets generally had larger estimated clonotype richness than memory subsets did.

Using the deep immunoSEQ assay, TCR CDR3 regions were amplified from genomic DNA by multiplex PCR. Extracted genomic DNA from each cell subset was distributed evenly across all wells of several immunoSEQ 96-well plates, and each plate was treated as a replicate. Each replicate PCR for sorted subsets received roughly 200 ng genomic DNA, equal to about 30,000 T cell genomes. Purified libraries were measured with a Qubit 3.0 fluorometer, size-checked on a Bioanalyzer 2100, and measured again with the KAPA Library Quantification kit. A separate single-read 150-cycle Illumina NextSeq 550 flow cell was used to sequence each immunoSEQ 96-well plate. For the original study's pipeline: Because the immunoSEQ output held only junctional sequences and lacked quality scores, the filtering could not match the filtering applied to full-length reads. Sequences were annotated with PyIR, a Python wrapper for IgBLAST v1.9, and V/J genes and CDR3 were assigned using IMGT germline references. Any read was removed if the V/J assignment was weak (E-value above 1e-6), the CDR3 was missing, or the read contained stop codons, out-of-frame junctions, or ambiguous translated residues. V3J clonotypes were defined by identical inferred V gene, J gene, and CDR3 amino acid sequence. Percentage overlap between repertoires was calculated by dividing the number of shared unique clonotypes by the size of the smaller repertoire. Richness of each repertoire was evaluated using RTK rarefaction, the Chao1 estimator, and Recon v2.1 estimates of unobserved clonotypes. Generation probabilities were computed with OLGA for all TCRbeta clonotypes obtained by the gDNA method from four donors. As stored in TCRdb, this immuneACCESS dataset retains in-frame rearrangements with V and J assigned. A fraction of the clones does not appear; measured against another copy, unresolved V genes explain less than half of the discrepancy, and the remainder lacks a known reason. D and trimming come from the DNA, and the V and J calls and clone size come from that table. For this sample there are approximately 940,000 clones; over 60% appear just once. The ten largest clones take up about 1.5% of the sample.

The donors were healthy, HIV-negative adults with no recently reported acute infections or vaccinations. Only Caucasian adults living in Nashville, Tennessee, USA were represented among the donors. CD4+ T cells were enriched by magnetic negative selection; naive cells were then positively selected on CD45RA, and the negative fraction formed the memory subset. Blood was collected by leukapheresis, and PBMCs were isolated by Ficoll-Histopaque density gradient centrifugation and then cryopreserved in liquid nitrogen vapor phase. Analytical flow cytometry was used to check the purity and quantity of every magnetically sorted T cell population. Each sorted fraction had its genomic DNA isolated and then quantified by UV absorbance on a Nanodrop 2000c. Including cysteine and phenylalanine, the CDR3 has 14 amino acids. Just CDR3 DNA is preserved here, 42 bases in frame from base 1. V is shortened by 4 bases, J by 2 bases, and the region joining them spans 11 bases. From the germline V gene, CDR1 is SGHVS and CDR2 is FQNEAQ.

Rearrangement joined TRBV7-8 to TRBJ1-2; no D segment can be confidently identified. The sequence was collected from a young man in good health. Specimen: memory CD4+ T cells sorted from blood. The cell subset or site label, as the study defines it: CD45RA-negative fraction. This receptor has the CDR3 CASSSASRNYGYTF. The DNA reads TGTGCCAGCAGCTCCGCTTCCAGAAACTATGGCTACACCTTC. Full variable domain (CDR3 extended with the reference TRBV7-8 and TRBJ1-2 proteins): GAGVSQSPRYKVAKRGQDVALRCDPISGHVSLFWYQQALGQGPEFLTYFQNEAQLDKSGLPSDRFFAERPEGSVSTLKIQRTQQEDSAVYLCASSSASRNYGYTFGSGTRLTVV.